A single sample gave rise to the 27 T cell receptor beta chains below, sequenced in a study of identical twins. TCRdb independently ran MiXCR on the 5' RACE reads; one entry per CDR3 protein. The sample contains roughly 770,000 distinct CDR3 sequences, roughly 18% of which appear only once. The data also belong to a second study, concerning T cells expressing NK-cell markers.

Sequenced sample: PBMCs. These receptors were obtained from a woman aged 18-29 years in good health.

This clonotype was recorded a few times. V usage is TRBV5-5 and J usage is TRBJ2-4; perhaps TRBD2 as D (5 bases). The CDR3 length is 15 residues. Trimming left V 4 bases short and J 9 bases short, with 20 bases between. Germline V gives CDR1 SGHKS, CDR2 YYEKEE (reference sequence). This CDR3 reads CASSPPSGPLGIQYF. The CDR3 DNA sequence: TGTGCCAGCAGCCCACCAAGCGGCCCGTTGGGCATTCAGTACTTC.

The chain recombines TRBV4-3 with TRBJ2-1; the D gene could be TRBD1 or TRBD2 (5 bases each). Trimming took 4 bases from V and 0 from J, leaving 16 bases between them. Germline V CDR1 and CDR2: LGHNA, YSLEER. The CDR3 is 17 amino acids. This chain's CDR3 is CASSRLAGASSYNEQFF. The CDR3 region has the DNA TGCGCCAGCAGCCGCCTGGCCGGGGCTAGCTCCTACAATGAGCAGTTCTTC.

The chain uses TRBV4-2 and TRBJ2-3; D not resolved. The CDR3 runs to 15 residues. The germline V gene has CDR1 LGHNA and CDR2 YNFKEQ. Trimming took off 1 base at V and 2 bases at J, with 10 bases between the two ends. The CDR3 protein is CASSQGNIFTDTQYF. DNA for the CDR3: TGTGCCAGCAGCCAAGGTAATATCTTCACAGATACGCAGTATTTT.

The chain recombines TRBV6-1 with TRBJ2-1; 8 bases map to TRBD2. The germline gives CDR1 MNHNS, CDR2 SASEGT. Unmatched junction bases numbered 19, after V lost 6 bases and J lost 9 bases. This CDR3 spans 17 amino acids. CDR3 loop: CASRLPSSGRSFSEQFF. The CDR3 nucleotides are TGTGCCAGCAGGCTCCCGTCTAGCGGGCGTAGTTTTAGTGAGCAGTTCTTC.

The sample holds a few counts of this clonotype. In DNA, the CDR3 is TGTGCCAGCAGCGTAGGAGGTAGTTTAGCCTACGAGCAGTACTTC. Its translation is CASSVGGSLAYEQYF. This chain connects TRBV9 to TRBJ2-7; no clear D. V lost 0 bases to trimming and J lost 2 bases, with 12 bases between them. Germline CDR1 SGDLS, CDR2 YYNGEE. This CDR3 has 15 amino acids.

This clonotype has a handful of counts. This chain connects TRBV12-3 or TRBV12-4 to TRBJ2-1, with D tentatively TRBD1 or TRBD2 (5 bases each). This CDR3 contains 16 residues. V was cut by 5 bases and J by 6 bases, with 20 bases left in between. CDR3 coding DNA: TGTGCCAGCAGTCCCCCGACAGTCGCTGGGGGCAATGAGCAGTTCTTC. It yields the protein CASSPPTVAGGNEQFF.

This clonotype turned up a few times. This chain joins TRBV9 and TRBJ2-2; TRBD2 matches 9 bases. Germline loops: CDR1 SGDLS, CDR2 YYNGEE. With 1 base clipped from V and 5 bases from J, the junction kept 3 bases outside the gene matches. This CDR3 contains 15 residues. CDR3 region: CASSVRLAGTGELFF. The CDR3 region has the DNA TGTGCCAGCAGCGTACGGCTAGCGGGAACCGGGGAGCTGTTTTTT. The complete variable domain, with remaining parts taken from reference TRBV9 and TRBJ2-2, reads DSGVTQTPKHLITATGQRVTLRCSPRSGDLSVYWYQQSLDQGLQFLIQYYNGEERAKGNILERFSAQQFPDLHSELNLSSLELGDSALYFCASSVRLAGTGELFFGEGSRLTVL.

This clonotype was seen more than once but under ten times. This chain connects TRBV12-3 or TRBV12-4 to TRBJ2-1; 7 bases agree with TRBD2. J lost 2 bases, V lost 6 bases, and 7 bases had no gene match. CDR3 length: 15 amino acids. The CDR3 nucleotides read TGTGCCAGCAGAAGCGGGATCGTTCCCTACAATGAGCAGTTCTTC. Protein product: CASRSGIVPYNEQFF.

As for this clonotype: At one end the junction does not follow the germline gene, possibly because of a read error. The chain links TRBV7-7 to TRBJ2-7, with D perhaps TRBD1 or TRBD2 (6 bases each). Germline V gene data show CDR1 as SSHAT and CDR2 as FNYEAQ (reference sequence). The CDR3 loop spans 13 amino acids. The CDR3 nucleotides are TGTGCTAGCAGCTTAGACCACGGGGGCGGGCAGTACTTC. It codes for CASSLDHGGGQYF.

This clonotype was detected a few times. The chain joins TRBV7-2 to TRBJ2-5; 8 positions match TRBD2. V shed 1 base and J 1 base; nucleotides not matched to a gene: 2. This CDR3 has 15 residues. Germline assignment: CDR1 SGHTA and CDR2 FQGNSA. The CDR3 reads CASSLGTSLQETQYF. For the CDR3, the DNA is TGTGCCAGCAGCTTAGGGACTAGCCTCCAAGAGACCCAGTACTTC.

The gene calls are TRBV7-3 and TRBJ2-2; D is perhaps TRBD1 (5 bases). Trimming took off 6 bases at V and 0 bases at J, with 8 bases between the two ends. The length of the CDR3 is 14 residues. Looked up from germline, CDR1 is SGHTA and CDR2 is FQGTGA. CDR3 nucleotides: TGTGCCAGCAGTCGACAGCCGAACACCGGGGAGCTGTTTTTT. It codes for CASSRQPNTGELFF. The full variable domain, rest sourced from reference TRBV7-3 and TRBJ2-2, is GAGVSQTPSNKVTEKGKYVELRCDPISGHTALYWYRQSLGQGPEFLIYFQGTGAADDSGLPNDRFFAVRPEGSVSTLKIQRTERGDSAVYLCASSRQPNTGELFFGEGSRLTVL.

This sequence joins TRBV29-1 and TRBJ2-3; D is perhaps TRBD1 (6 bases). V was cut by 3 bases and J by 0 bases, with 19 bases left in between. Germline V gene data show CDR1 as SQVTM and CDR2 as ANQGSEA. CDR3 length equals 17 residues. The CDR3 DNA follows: TGCAGCGTTGATCGGGGCAGGGGAACGTCTAGCACAGATACGCAGTATTTT. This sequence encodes CSVDRGRGTSSTDTQYF.

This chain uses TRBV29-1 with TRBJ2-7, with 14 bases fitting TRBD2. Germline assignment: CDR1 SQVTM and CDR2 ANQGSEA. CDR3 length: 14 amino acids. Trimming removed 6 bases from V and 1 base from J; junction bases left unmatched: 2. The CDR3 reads CSVGTSGRSYEQYF. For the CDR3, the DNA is TGCAGCGTCGGGACTAGCGGGAGATCCTACGAGCAGTACTTC.

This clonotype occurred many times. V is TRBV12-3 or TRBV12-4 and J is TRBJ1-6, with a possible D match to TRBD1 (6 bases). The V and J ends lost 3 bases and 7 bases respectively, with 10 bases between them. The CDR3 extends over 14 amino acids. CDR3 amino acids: CASSFRGGNSPLHF. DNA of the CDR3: TGTGCCAGCAGTTTCAGGGGCGGGAATTCACCCCTCCACTTT.

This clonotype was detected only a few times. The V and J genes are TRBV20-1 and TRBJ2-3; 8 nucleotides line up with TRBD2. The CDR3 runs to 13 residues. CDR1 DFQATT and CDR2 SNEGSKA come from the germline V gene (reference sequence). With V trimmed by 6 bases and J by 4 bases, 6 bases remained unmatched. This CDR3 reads CSARTSRSDTQYF. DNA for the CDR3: TGCAGTGCACGGACTAGCAGATCAGATACGCAGTATTTT.

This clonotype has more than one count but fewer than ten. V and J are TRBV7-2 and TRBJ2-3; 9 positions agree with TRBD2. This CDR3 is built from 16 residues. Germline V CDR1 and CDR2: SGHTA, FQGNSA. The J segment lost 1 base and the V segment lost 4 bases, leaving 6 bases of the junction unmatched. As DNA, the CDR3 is TGTGCCAGCAGCTGGACACTAGCGGGCGGCACAGATACGCAGTATTTT. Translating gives CASSWTLAGGTDTQYF.

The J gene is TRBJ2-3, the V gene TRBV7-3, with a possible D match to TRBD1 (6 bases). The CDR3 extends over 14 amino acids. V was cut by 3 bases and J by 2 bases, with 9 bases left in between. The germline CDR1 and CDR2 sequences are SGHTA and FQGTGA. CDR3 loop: CASSFGQHTDTQYF. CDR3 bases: TGTGCCAGCAGCTTCGGACAGCACACAGATACGCAGTATTTT. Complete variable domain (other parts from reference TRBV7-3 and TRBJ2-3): GAGVSQTPSNKVTEKGKYVELRCDPISGHTALYWYRQSLGQGPEFLIYFQGTGAADDSGLPNDRFFAVRPEGSVSTLKIQRTERGDSAVYLCASSFGQHTDTQYFGPGTRLTVL.

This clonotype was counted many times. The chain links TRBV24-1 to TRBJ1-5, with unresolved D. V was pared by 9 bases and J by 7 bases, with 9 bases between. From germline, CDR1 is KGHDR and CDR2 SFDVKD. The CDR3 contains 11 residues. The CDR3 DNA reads TGTGCCACCCCTCATGACCAGCCCCAGCATTTT. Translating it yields CATPHDQPQHF.

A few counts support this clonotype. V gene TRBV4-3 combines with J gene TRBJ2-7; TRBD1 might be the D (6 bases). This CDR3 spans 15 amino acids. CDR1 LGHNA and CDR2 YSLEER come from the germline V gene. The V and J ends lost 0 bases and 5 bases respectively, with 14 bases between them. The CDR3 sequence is CASSQELAGEHEQYF. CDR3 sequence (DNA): TGCGCCAGCAGCCAAGAATTGGCAGGGGAGCACGAGCAGTACTTC.

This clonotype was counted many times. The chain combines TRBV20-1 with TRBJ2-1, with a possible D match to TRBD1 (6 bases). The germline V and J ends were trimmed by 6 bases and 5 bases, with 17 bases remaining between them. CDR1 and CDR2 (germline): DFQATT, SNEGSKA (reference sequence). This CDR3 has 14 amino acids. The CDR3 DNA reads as TGCAGTGCCCAGGGGCCTACGGTGAACAATGAGCAGTTCTTC. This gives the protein CSAQGPTVNNEQFF.

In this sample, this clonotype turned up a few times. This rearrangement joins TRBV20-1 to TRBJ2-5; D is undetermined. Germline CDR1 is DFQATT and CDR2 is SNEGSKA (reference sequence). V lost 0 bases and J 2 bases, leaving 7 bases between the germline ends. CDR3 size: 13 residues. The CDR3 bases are TGCAGTGCTAGAGATGAGCCGCAAGAGACCCAGTACTTC. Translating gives CSARDEPQETQYF.

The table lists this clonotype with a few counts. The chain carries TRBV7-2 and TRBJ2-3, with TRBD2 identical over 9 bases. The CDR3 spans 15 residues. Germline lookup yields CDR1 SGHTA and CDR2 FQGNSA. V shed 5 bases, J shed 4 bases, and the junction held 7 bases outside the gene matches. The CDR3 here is CASSLRLAVPDTQYF. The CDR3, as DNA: TGTGCCAGCAGCCTACGACTAGCGGTACCAGATACGCAGTATTTT. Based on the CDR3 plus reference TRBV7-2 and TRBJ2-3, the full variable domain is GAGVSQSPSNKVTEKGKDVELRCDPISGHTALYWYRQSLGQGLEFLIYFQGNSAPDKSGLPSDRFSAERTGGSVSTLTIQRTQQEDSAVYLCASSLRLAVPDTQYFGPGTRLTVL.

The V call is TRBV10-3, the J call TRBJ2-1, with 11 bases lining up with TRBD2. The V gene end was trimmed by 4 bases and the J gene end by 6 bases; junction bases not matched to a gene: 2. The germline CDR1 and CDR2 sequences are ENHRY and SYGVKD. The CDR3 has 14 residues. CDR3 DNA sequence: TGTGCCATCAGTGGACTAGCGGGGATCAATGAGCAGTTCTTC. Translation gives CAISGLAGINEQFF.

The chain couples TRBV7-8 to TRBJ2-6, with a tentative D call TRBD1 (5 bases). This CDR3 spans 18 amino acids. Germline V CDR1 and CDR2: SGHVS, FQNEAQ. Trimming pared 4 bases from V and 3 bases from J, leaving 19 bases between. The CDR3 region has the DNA TGTGCCAGCAGCTCAGGCAGGGTATTATCCATTGGGGCCAACGTCCTGACTTTC. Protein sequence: CASSSGRVLSIGANVLTF.

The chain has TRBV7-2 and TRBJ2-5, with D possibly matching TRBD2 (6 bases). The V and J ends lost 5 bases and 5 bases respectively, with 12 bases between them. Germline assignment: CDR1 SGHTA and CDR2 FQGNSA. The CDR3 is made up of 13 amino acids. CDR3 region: CASSALSGETQYF. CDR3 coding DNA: TGTGCCAGCAGCGCACTCAGCGGGGAGACCCAGTACTTC.

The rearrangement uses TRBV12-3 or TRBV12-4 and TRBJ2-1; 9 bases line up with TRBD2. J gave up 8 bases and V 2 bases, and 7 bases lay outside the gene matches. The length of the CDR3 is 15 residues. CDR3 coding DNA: TGTGCCAGCAGTTTAAGCGGGGGGCTTTTCGATGAGCAGTTCTTC. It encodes CASSLSGGLFDEQFF.

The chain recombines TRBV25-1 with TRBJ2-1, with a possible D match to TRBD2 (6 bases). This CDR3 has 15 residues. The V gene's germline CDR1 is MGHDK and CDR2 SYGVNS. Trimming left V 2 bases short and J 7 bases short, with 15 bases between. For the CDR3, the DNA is TGTGCCAGCAGTGAAGGGGCCGCGACTAGGAATGAGCAGTTCTTC. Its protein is CASSEGAATRNEQFF.